The source of this TCR beta chain is a study of CXCR3-negative and CXCR3-positive naive CD8 T cells. General study findings and limits: Memory CD8+ cells showed much lower diversity, while both naive subsets were comparably high. The study inferred TCR strength from TRB CDR3 properties and found comparable surface CD5 between naive subsets.

Sorts that each held approximately 300,000 cells were run in triplicate for every CD8+ T cell subset. Phenotypically, naive CD8+ T cells corresponded to CD45RO-CCR7+CD27+CD95-. On this clonotype itself: Antigen unknown.

This CDR3 has 15 amino acids. CDR1 and CDR2 (germline): SGHVS, FQNEAQ. It was by 5' RACE with UMI labels that the TRB cDNA libraries were prepared. TCRdb re-called the 5' RACE reads; one entry per CDR3 protein, DNA not given. Its listing shows approximately 6,500 distinct CDR3 sequences. The material sequenced was naive CXCR3- CD8+ T cells from blood. As to subset: CD45RO-CCR7+CD27+CD95- naive CD8+ T cells lacking CXCR3 (TNR3-). The chain is built from TRBV7-8 and TRBJ2-5; TCRdb gives TRBD1 as the D gene, but with no DNA this cannot be confirmed. The sequence derives from a human donor in good health. Some clones in this sample may be carry-over from other donors' samples. The CDR3 sequence is CASSLPWTVGETQYF.